Following are 18 T cell receptor beta chains from one sample sequenced in a study of early T cells in non-severe SARS-CoV-2 infection (dated by TCRdb to the early 2020s). The library was prepared using 5' RACE. Sequencing was performed on a NextSeq 500. Clones were called with MiXCR by TCRdb after fastp trimmed the public reads at Q25, and only in-frame beta chains were retained. Rows with one shared CDR3 protein collapse into an entry with the most common genes and DNA. This sample gives tens of thousands of distinct CDR3 sequences in total; around 13% of them show up just once. 1.1% of the sample rests with the top ten. Sequencing used whole blood. These receptor sequences come from an adult who was a healthcare worker with PCR-confirmed SARS-CoV-2 infection or an uninfected control (not recorded which).

This clonotype came up many times. The CDR3: CASSHAGTGTYF. DNA of the CDR3: TGTGCCAGCAGCCATGCGGGGACAGGGACCTACTTC. The genes are TRBV7-9 and TRBJ2-7; 9 bases are shared with TRBD1. CDR3 size: 12 residues. J gave up 13 bases and V 5 bases, and 9 bases lay outside the gene matches. Per germline, CDR1 SEHNR and CDR2 FQNEAQ (reference sequence).

The table lists this clonotype with a few counts. This rearrangement joins TRBV20-1 to TRBJ1-1, with a weak D call TRBD1 (6 bases). The CDR3 covers 12 residues. The germline V and J ends were trimmed by 7 bases and 4 bases, with 13 bases remaining between them. Germline V lookup: CDR1 DFQATT, CDR2 SNEGSKA (reference sequence). This CDR3 reads CSVHREVTEAFF. CDR3 coding DNA: TGCAGTGTTCACAGGGAGGTCACTGAAGCTTTCTTT.

This clonotype was counted ten times or more. The J gene is TRBJ2-6, the V gene TRBV6-5; D may correspond to TRBD1 or TRBD2 (6 bases each). The CDR3 extends over 18 amino acids. From germline, CDR1 is MNHEY and CDR2 SVGAGI. The V gene lost 6 bases and the J gene lost 0 bases, with 18 bases spanning the gap. The CDR3 reads CASSRLRGLHSGANVLTF. CDR3 nucleotide sequence: TGTGCCAGCAGCCGACTCCGGGGGCTGCACTCTGGGGCCAACGTCCTGACTTTC.

This clonotype was recorded many times. This chain connects TRBV7-2 to TRBJ2-3, with TRBD1 identical over 8 bases. Germline CDR1 SGHTA, CDR2 FQGNSA. V lost 4 bases, J lost 6 bases, and 3 bases stayed unmatched. The CDR3 covers 13 residues. This CDR3 is CASSSQGADTQYF. CDR3 nucleotides: TGTGCCAGCAGCTCCCAGGGGGCCGATACGCAGTATTTT.

The chain is built from TRBV20-1 and TRBJ2-4, with D uncertain. Germline CDR1 and CDR2: DFQATT and SNEGSKA (reference sequence). V gave up 8 bases and J gave up 7 bases, with 27 bases separating them. The CDR3 totals 16 residues. CDR3 in DNA: TGCAGTTCGAGACCGATAGGTCTCCCACTCGTCAACATTCAGTACTTC. This sequence encodes CSSRPIGLPLVNIQYF.

This clonotype has a handful of counts. The chain carries TRBV12-3 or TRBV12-4 and TRBJ1-1; D possibly corresponds to TRBD1 (6 bases). Trimming removed 2 bases at V and 7 bases at J, with 17 bases between. The CDR3 has 15 amino acids. CDR3 region: CASSLRGRGLFEAFF. DNA of the CDR3: TGTGCCAGCAGTTTAAGGGGCAGGGGCTTATTTGAAGCTTTCTTT.

This clonotype showed up many times. The chain couples TRBV20-1 to TRBJ2-1, with 9 bases that match TRBD2. Per the germline V gene, CDR1 is DFQATT and CDR2 is SNEGSKA (reference sequence). The CDR3 length is 15 residues. With V trimmed by 6 bases and J by 4 bases, 10 bases remained unmatched. The CDR3 reads CSAPPLAGLYNEQFF. In DNA form, the CDR3 reads TGCAGTGCGCCGCCCCTAGCGGGGCTATACAATGAGCAGTTCTTC.

The sample holds a few counts of this clonotype. The chain employs TRBV27 and TRBJ1-5; D gene ambiguous. V shed 6 bases and J shed 7 bases, with 19 bases lying between them. There are 15 residues in the CDR3. CDR1 and CDR2 (germline): MNHEY, SMNVEV (reference sequence). The chain's CDR3 is CASSQFRGSAQPQHF. The CDR3 nucleotides are TGTGCCAGCAGCCAATTTCGGGGTTCGGCGCAGCCCCAGCATTTT.

A few counts support this clonotype. The chain couples TRBV5-1 to TRBJ1-4; D gene ambiguous. The germline V gene has CDR1 SGHRS and CDR2 YFSETQ. This CDR3 has 16 residues. With 0 bases removed from V and 4 bases from J, the gap between germline ends came to 13 bases. The CDR3 reads CASSLEPLGNNEKLFF. The CDR3 DNA is TGCGCCAGCAGCTTGGAGCCCCTGGGTAATAATGAAAAACTGTTTTTT.

This clonotype was seen at least ten times. This chain uses TRBV6-1 with TRBJ1-1; tentatively, D is TRBD1 (5 bases). V dropped 8 bases and J dropped 0 bases, with 10 bases sitting between them. The CDR3 sequence is 13 residues long. The germline V gene encodes CDR1 MNHNS and CDR2 SASEGT. The CDR3 bases are TGTGCCAGCCGCGGGGGGGTGAACACTGAAGCTTTCTTT. Translation gives CASRGGVNTEAFF.

The chain has TRBV9 and TRBJ2-7; 8 bases are a match to TRBD1. V shed 3 bases and J 4 bases; nucleotides not matched to a gene: 6. The germline CDR1 and CDR2 sequences are SGDLS and YYNGEE. The CDR3 covers 14 residues. The CDR3: CASSGTGTGYEQYF. The CDR3 bases are TGTGCCAGCAGCGGGACAGGGACGGGTTACGAGCAGTACTTC.

This clonotype was observed at least ten times. This chain joins TRBV29-1 and TRBJ2-5; TRBD2 is a possible D gene (6 bases). The CDR3 runs 18 residues. Germline V lookup: CDR1 SQVTM, CDR2 ANQGSEA. Trimming took off 0 bases at V and 2 bases at J, with 22 bases between the two ends. For the CDR3, the DNA is TGCAGCGTTGAAGATCTTCTTAGGCGGGGATGGGGACAAGAGACCCAGTACTTC. Translation gives CSVEDLLRRGWGQETQYF.

In this sample, this clonotype turned up many times. The J gene is TRBJ1-5, the V gene TRBV7-8; the D is unclear. The CDR3 consists of 16 residues. Trimming removed 3 bases from V and 0 bases from J, with 12 bases in between. CDR1 is SGHVS, CDR2 FQNEAQ, per germline. The CDR3 loop reads CASSLSLGNSNQPQHF. CDR3 DNA: TGTGCCAGCAGCTTGAGTTTGGGTAATAGCAATCAGCCCCAGCATTTT.

This clonotype was counted between two and nine times. V and J are TRBV28 and TRBJ2-7; D remains unclear. The ends were cut back, 7 bases at V and 7 bases at J, with 17 bases in the middle. The CDR3 spans 13 residues. Germline V gene data show CDR1 as MDHEN and CDR2 as SYDVKM. As DNA, the CDR3 is TGTGCCAGCAAAAGTAGGGTTTGGGTGGAGCAGTACTTC. It translates to CASKSRVWVEQYF.

The gene calls are TRBV11-2 and TRBJ1-6; D is uncertain. This CDR3 has 15 amino acids. V was trimmed by 4 bases and J by 8 bases, leaving 15 bases between them. Per the germline V gene, CDR1 is SGHAT and CDR2 is FQNNGV. The CDR3 loop is CASSSLLRSDSPLHF. The CDR3, as DNA: TGTGCCAGCAGCTCCCTTCTGAGGTCGGATTCACCCCTCCACTTT. Supplemented by reference TRBV11-2 and TRBJ1-6, the full variable domain reads EAGVAQSPRYKIIEKRQSVAFWCNPISGHATLYWYQQILGQGPKLLIQFQNNGVVDDSQLPKDRFSAERLKGVDSTLKIQPAKLEDSAVYLCASSSLLRSDSPLHFGNGTRLTVT.

This clonotype was observed at least ten times. The chain employs TRBV7-2 and TRBJ1-4, with 10 nucleotides matching TRBD1. Looked up from germline, CDR1 is SGHTA and CDR2 is FQGNSA. With 2 bases clipped from V and 5 bases from J, the junction kept 5 bases outside the gene matches. The CDR3 sequence is 16 residues long. CDR3 loop: CASSLRGDRGNEKLFF. As DNA, the CDR3 is TGTGCCAGCAGCTTACGGGGGGACAGGGGAAATGAAAAACTGTTTTTT.

This chain uses TRBV4-3 with TRBJ1-6; D unclear. CDR3 size: 15 residues. The ends were cut back, 0 bases at V and 8 bases at J, with 11 bases in the middle. Germline lookup yields CDR1 LGHNA and CDR2 YSLEER. The CDR3 DNA reads as TGCGCCAGCAGCCAAGACCGGGGATTTTATTCACCCCTCCACTTT. This translates into CASSQDRGFYSPLHF.

This clonotype was seen a few times. CDR3 coding DNA: TGTGCCATCAGTGGGCGAAACTATGGCTACACCTTC. Amino acids: CAISGRNYGYTF. The rearrangement uses TRBV10-3 and TRBJ1-2; no definite D call. CDR1 and CDR2 from the germline V gene are ENHRY and SYGVKD. Trimming removed 4 bases from V and 2 bases from J, with 5 bases in between. The CDR3 extends over 12 amino acids.